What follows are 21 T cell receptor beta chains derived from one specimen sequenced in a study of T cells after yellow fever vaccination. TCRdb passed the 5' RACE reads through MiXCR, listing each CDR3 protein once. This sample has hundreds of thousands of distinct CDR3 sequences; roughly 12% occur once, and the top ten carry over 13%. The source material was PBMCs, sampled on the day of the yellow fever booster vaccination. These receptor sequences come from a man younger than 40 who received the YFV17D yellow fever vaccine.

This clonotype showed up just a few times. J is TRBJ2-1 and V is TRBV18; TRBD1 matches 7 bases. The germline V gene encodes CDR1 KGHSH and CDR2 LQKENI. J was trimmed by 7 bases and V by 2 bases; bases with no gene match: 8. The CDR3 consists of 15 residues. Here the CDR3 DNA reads TGTGCCAGCTCACCAACCCTGACAGGGTCGAATGAGCAGTTCTTC. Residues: CASSPTLTGSNEQFF.

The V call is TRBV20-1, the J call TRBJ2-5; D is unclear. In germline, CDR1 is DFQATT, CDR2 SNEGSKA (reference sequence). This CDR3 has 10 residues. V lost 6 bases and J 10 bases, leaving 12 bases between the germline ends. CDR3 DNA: TGCAGTGCCCTGCTGTCGGTCCAGTACTTC. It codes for CSALLSVQYF.

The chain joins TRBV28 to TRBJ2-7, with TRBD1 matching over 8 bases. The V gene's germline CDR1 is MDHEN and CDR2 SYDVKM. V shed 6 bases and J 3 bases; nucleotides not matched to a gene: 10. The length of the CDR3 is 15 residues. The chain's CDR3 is CASRRQTGASYEQYF. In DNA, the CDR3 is TGTGCCAGCAGACGCCAGACAGGGGCGAGCTACGAGCAGTACTTC. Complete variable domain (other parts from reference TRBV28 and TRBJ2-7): DVKVTQSSRYLVKRTGEKVFLECVQDMDHENMFWYRQDPGLGLRLIYFSYDVKMKEKGDIPEGYSVSREKKERFSLILESASTNQTSMYLCASRRQTGASYEQYFGPGTRLTVT.

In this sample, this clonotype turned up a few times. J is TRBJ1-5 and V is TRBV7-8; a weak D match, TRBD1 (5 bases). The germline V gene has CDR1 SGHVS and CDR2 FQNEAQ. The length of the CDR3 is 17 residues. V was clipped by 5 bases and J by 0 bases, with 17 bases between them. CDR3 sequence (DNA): TGTGCCAGCAGCCCCTCTGCGGGACGGTATAGCAATCAGCCCCAGCATTTT. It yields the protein CASSPSAGRYSNQPQHF.

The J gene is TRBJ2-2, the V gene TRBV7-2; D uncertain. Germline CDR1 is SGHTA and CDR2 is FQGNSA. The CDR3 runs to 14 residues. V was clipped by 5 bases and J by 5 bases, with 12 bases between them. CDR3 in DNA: TGTGCCAGCAGCCCCCTTCCTAGTACCGGGGAGCTGTTTTTT. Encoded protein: CASSPLPSTGELFF.

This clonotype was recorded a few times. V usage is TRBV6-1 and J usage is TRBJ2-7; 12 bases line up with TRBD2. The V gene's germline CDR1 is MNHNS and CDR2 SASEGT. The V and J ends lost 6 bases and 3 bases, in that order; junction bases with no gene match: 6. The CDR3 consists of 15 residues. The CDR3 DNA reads TGTGCCAGCAGCTCGACTAGCGGGGGAAACTACGAGCAGTACTTC. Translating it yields CASSSTSGGNYEQYF.

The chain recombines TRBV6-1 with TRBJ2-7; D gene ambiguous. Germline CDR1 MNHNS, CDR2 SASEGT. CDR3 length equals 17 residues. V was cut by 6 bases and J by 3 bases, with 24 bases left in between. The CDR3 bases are TGTGCCAGCAGGCCAACCCTCTTGGCTCACCCGCTCTACGAGCAGTACTTC. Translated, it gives CASRPTLLAHPLYEQYF.

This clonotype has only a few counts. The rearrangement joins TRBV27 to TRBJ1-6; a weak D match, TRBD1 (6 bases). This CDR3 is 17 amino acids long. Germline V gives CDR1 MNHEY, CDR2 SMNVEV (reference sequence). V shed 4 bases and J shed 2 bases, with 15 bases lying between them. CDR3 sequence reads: CASSWGATGAYNSPLHF. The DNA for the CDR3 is TGTGCCAGCAGTTGGGGGGCGACAGGAGCCTATAATTCACCCCTCCACTTT.

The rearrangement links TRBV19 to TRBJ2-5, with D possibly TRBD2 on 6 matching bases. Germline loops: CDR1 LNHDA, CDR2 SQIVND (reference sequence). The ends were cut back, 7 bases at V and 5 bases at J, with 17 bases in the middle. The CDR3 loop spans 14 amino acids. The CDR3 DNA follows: TGTGCCAGTATCCTATTGGGAGGTCCGGAGACCCAGTACTTC. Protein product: CASILLGGPETQYF.

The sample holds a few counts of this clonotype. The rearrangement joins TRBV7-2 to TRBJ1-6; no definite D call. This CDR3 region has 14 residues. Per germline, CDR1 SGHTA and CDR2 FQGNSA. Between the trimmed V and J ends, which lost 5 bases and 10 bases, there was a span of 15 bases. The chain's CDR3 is CASSHLGFRSPLHF. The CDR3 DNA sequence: TGTGCCAGCAGCCATCTGGGATTTAGATCACCCCTCCACTTT.

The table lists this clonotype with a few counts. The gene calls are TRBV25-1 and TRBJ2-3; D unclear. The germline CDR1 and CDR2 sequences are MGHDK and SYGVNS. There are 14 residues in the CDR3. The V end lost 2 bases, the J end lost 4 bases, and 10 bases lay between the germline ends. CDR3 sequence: CASSEAAPPDTQYF. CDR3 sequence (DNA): TGTGCCAGCAGTGAAGCGGCCCCACCAGATACGCAGTATTTT.

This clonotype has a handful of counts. CDR3 amino acids: CASLVAARDRGLIYNEQFF. CDR3 DNA: TGCGCCAGCCTGGTGGCTGCCCGGGACAGGGGGCTAATCTACAATGAGCAGTTCTTC. The chain uses TRBV5-1 and TRBJ2-1, with TRBD1 identical over 12 bases. The CDR3 runs 19 residues. CDR1 is SGHRS, CDR2 YFSETQ, per germline. J was trimmed by 3 bases and V by 7 bases; bases with no gene match: 17.

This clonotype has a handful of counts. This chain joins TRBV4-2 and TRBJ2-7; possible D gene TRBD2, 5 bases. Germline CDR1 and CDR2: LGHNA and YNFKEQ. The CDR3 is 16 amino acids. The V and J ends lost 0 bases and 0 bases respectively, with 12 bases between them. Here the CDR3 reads CASSQEGSGNSYEQYF. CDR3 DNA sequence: TGTGCCAGCAGCCAAGAGGGGAGCGGAAACTCCTACGAGCAGTACTTC.

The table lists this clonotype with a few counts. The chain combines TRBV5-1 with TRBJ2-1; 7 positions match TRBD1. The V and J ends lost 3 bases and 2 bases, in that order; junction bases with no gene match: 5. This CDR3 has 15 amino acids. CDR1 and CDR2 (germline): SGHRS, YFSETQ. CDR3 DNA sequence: TGCGCCAGCAGCTGGGACAGTCCTCCCTACAATGAGCAGTTCTTC. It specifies CASSWDSPPYNEQFF.

The CDR3 here is CASSLLTSGLYDTDTQYF. For the CDR3, the DNA is TGTGCCAGCAGTTTATTGACTAGCGGCCTATACGACACAGATACGCAGTATTTT. The rearrangement links TRBV28 to TRBJ2-3, with 9 bases fitting TRBD2. Germline values: CDR1 MDHEN, CDR2 SYDVKM. CDR3 size: 18 residues. V gave up 1 base and J gave up 2 bases; unmatched junction bases: 10.

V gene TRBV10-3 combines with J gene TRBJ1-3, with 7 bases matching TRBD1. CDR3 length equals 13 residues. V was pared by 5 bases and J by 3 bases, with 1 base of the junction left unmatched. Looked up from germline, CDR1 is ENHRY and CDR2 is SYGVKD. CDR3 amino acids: CAISQGDGNTIYF. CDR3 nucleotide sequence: TGTGCCATCAGTCAGGGGGATGGAAACACCATATATTTT.

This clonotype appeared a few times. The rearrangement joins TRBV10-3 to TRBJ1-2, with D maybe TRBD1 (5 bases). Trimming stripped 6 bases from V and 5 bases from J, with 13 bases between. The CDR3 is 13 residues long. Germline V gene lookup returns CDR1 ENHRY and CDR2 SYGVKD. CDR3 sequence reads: CAIRPGTEYGYTF. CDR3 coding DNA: TGTGCCATCAGACCCGGGACGGAATATGGCTACACCTTC.

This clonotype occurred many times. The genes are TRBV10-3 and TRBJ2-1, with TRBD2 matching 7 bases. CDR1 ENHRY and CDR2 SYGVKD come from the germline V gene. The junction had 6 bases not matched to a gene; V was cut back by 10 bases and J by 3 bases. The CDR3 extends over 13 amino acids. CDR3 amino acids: CATTVAGYNEQFF. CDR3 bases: TGTGCCACTACTGTAGCGGGCTACAATGAGCAGTTCTTC.

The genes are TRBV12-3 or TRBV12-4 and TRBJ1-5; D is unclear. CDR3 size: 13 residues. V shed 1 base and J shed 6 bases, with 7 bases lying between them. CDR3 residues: CASSLERFQPQHF. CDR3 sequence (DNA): TGTGCCAGCAGTTTAGAGCGGTTTCAGCCCCAGCATTTT.

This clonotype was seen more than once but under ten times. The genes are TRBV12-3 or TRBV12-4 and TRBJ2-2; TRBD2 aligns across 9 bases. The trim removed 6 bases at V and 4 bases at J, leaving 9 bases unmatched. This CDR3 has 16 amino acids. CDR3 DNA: TGTGCCAGCAGGACCAAAGCTAGCGGGACCACCGGGGAGCTGTTTTTT. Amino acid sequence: CASRTKASGTTGELFF.

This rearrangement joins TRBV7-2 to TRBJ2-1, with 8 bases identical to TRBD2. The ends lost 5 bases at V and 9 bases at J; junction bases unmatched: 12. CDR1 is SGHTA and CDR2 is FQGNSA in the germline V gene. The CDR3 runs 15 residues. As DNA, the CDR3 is TGTGCCAGCAGCCTTAGCGGGGTGTACCGGAGTGAGCAGTTCTTC. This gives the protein CASSLSGVYRSEQFF.